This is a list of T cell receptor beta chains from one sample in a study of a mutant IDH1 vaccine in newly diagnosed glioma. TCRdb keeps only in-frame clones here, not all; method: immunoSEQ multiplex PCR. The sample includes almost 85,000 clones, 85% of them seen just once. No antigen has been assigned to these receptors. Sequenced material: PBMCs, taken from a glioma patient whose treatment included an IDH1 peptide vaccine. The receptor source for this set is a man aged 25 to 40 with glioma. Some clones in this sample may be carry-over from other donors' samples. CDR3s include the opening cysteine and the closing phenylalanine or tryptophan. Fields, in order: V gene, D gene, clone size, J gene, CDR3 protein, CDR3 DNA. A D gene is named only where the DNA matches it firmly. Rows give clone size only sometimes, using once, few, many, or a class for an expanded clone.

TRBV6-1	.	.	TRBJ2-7	CAISGGWAYEQYF	TGTGCCATCTCGGGGGGCTGGGCCTACGAGCAGTACTTC
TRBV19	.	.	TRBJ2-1	CASHRGEYHNEQFF	TGTGCCAGCCACCGAGGGGAATACCACAATGAGCAGTTCTTC
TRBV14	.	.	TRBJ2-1	CASSQGRWAERSYNEQFF	TGTGCCAGCAGCCAAGGAAGGTGGGCGGAGCGCTCCTACAATGAGCAGTTCTTC
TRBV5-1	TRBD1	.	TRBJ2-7	CASSFLGDRDQYF	TGCGCCAGCAGCTTCCTGGGAGACAGGGATCAGTACTTC
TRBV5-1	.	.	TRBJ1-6	CASSSRTAGHSPLHF	TGCGCCAGCAGCTCTCGGACGGCAGGACACTCACCCCTCCACTTT
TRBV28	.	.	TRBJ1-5	CASSPRGAGSNQPQHF	TGTGCCAGCAGTCCGAGGGGGGCGGGAAGCAATCAGCCCCAGCATTTT
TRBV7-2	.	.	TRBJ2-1	CASSLGGVNEQFF	TGTGCCAGCAGCTTAGGGGGGGTCAATGAGCAGTTCTTC
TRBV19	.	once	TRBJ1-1	CASSIGTENTEAFF	TGTGCCAGTAGTATAGGGACAGAGAACACTGAAGCTTTCTTT
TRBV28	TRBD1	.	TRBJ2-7	CASSPGQEDEQYF	TGTGCCAGCAGCCCCGGACAGGAGGACGAGCAGTACTTC
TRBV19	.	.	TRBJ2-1	CASSMAGLLYNEQFF	TGTGCCAGTAGTATGGCGGGGCTACTTTACAATGAGCAGTTCTTC
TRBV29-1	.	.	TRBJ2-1	CSVRSPIYNEQFF	TGCAGCGTTCGTAGCCCAATCTACAATGAGCAGTTCTTC
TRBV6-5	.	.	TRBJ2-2	CASSRSTGELFF	TGTGCCAGCTCACGGTCCACCGGGGAGCTGTTTTTT
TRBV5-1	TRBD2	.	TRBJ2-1	CASSPSGDTYNEQFF	TGCGCCAGCAGCCCTAGCGGAGATACCTACAATGAGCAGTTCTTC
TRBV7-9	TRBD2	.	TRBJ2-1	CASSLPPRLAGTRNEQFF	TGTGCCAGCAGCTTACCCCCTCGACTAGCGGGGACGAGGAATGAGCAGTTCTTC
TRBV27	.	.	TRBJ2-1	CASRLRGNYNEQFF	TGTGCCAGCAGACTCAGGGGCAACTACAATGAGCAGTTCTTC
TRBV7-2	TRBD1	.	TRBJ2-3	CASSLDRASTDTQYF	TGTGCCAGCAGCTTGGACAGGGCTAGCACAGATACGCAGTATTTT
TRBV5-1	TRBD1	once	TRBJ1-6	CASSLTRGFNSPLHF	TGCGCCAGCAGCTTGACCAGGGGGTTCAATTCACCCCTCCACTTT
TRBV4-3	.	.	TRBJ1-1	CASSQEEGTEAFF	TGCGCCAGCAGCCAAGAGGAGGGCACTGAAGCTTTCTTT
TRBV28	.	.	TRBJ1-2	CASRPDSNYGYTF	TGTGCCAGCAGACCCGACAGTAACTATGGCTACACCTTC
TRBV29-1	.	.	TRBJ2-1	CSVESQGDEQFF	TGCAGCGTTGAGTCCCAGGGTGATGAGCAGTTCTTC
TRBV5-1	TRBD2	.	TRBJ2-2	CASSLRLAGGTGELFF	TGCGCCAGCAGCTTGAGGCTAGCGGGAGGCACCGGGGAGCTGTTTTTT
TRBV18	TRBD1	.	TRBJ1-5	CASSPLGTGGNQPQHF	TGTGCCAGCTCACCACTTGGGACAGGGGGCAATCAGCCCCAGCATTTT
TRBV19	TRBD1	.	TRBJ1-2	CASSISRTGVDYGYTF	TGTGCCAGTAGTATATCCCGGACAGGGGTAGACTATGGCTACACCTTC
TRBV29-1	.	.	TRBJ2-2	CSVGGQRNTGELFF	TGCAGCGTTGGTGGACAGCGCAACACCGGGGAGCTGTTTTTT
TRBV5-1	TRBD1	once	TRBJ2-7	CASSWTPGQVLYEQYF	TGCGCCAGCAGCTGGACACCGGGACAGGTCCTCTACGAGCAGTACTTC
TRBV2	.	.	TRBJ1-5	CASSVGEDQPQHF	TGTGCCAGCAGTGTAGGAGAGGATCAGCCCCAGCATTTT
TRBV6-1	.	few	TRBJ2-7	CASSGDRYSYEQYF	TGTGCCAGCAGTGGGGACCGATACTCCTACGAGCAGTACTTC
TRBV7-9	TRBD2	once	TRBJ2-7	CASSLASGRTEQYF	TGTGCCAGCAGCTTAGCTAGCGGGAGGACCGAGCAGTACTTC
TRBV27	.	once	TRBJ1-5	CASRTTGNQPQHF	TGTGCCAGCAGAACCACAGGTAATCAGCCCCAGCATTTT
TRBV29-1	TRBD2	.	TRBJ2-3	CSVQLAGGSTDTQYF	TGCAGCGTCCAACTAGCGGGGGGGAGCACAGATACGCAGTATTTT
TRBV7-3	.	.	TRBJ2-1	CASSLGADNEQFF	TGTGCCAGCAGCTTAGGAGCGGACAATGAGCAGTTCTTC
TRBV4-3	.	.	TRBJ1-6	CASSQSWTSPLHF	TGCGCCAGCAGCCAAAGTTGGACTTCACCCCTCCACTTT
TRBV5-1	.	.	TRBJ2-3	CASSFGRGADTQYF	TGCGCCAGCAGCTTTGGCAGGGGGGCAGATACGCAGTATTTT
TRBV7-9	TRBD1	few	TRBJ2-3	CASSAADRGTDTQYF	TGTGCCAGCAGCGCCGCGGACAGGGGGACAGATACGCAGTATTTT
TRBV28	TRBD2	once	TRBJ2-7	CASSLAGVYEQYF	TGTGCCAGCAGTTTAGCGGGAGTCTACGAGCAGTACTTC
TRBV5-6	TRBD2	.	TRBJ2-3	CASSTVGGRARDTQYF	TGTGCCAGCAGCACAGTGGGCGGGAGGGCCAGAGATACGCAGTATTTT
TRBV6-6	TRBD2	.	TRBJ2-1	CASSYRGRERYNEQFF	TGTGCCAGCAGTTATCGAGGGCGGGAGAGGTACAATGAGCAGTTCTTC